This TCR beta chain comes out of a study of early T cells in non-severe SARS-CoV-2 infection. Study summary: Sequencing was performed on bulk RNA from unsorted whole blood, leaving chains unpaired.

Researchers tagged individual cDNA molecules with unique molecular identifiers. TCRdb analysed the 5' RACE reads with MiXCR anew, one entry per CDR3 protein. The table includes 70,000 to 85,000 distinct CDR3 sequences, less than 15% detected once. Germline-derived CDR1 and CDR2 are GTSNPN and SVGIG (reference sequence). V dropped 4 bases and J dropped 0; count of bases not matched to a gene: 9. This CDR3 comprises 16 residues. This rearrangement joins TRBV30 to TRBJ1-1; TRBD1 agrees at 9 bases. The sequence was obtained from an adult who was a healthcare worker with PCR-confirmed SARS-CoV-2 infection or an uninfected control (not recorded which). Sample: whole blood. Here the CDR3 reads CAWTHRGHSVNTEAFF. The CDR3 nucleotides are TGTGCCTGGACTCACAGGGGGCATAGCGTGAACACTGAAGCTTTCTTT.